This T cell receptor beta chain emerged from a study of regulatory T cells in long-lasting Graves disease. The length of the CDR3 is 15 residues. J lost 3 bases, V lost 0 bases, and 4 bases had no gene match. Germline loops: CDR1 SGHAT, CDR2 FQNNGV. Whole-study findings and limits: Persistent disease preferred TRBV28, TRBJ1-2 and TRBJ2-5; new disease, TRBV20-1 and TRBJ2-1.

There are a few counts of this clonotype. The antigen is undetermined. Combining iRepertoire HTBI primers with Arm-PCR of CDR3 regions, the authors built TCR beta libraries. Each CDR3 protein is one row after TCRdb ran MiXCR on the multiplex PCR reads. The sample contains about 470,000 distinct CDR3 sequences, 15% of which appear only once. The sample's time point: newly diagnosed GD, antithyroid drugs for less than 3 months. Extracted RNA from PBMCs served as the source of the TCR library. The same data also contributed to another study, on T cells in Graves' hyperthyroidism and ophthalmopathy.

The chain links TRBV11-2 to TRBJ2-5, with 7 bases matching TRBD2. The sequence derives from a woman between 25 and 40 years old with Graves disease. The sample was peripheral blood mononuclear cells (PBMCs), taken at new diagnosis, from a patient treated with antithyroid drugs. Here the CDR3 DNA reads TGTGCCAGCAGCTTAGAACCGGGACTAAAAGAGACCCAGTACTTC. It translates to CASSLEPGLKETQYF. Full variable domain (rest looked up from reference TRBV11-2 and TRBJ2-5): EAGVAQSPRYKIIEKRQSVAFWCNPISGHATLYWYQQILGQGPKLLIQFQNNGVVDDSQLPKDRFSAERLKGVDSTLKIQPAKLEDSAVYLCASSLEPGLKETQYFGPGTRLLVL.